This is a list of T cell receptor beta chains from one sample in a study of Ad26.COV2.S vaccination and SARS-CoV-2 variants. Measured with immunoSEQ multiplex PCR; TCRdb has only the in-frame clones, and not every one. Of 350,000 to 500,000 clones in the sample, about 92% are singletons; the top ten hold more than 3.5%. The source was peripheral blood, collected in a trial of Ad26.COV2.S vaccine versus placebo. Receptors originate from a person aged 18-65 years who received the Ad26.COV2.S COVID-19 vaccine or a placebo. Each CDR3 is given with its conserved first and last residue. The D gene is left open where the match is weak. Only part of the rows carry a size: once, few, many, or a class if the clone is expanded.

>NA|TRBV6-2/TRBV6-3|TRBJ2-7|NA
CASSRGGAHPNEQYF
TGTGCCAGCAGCAGGGGGGGGGCCCACCCAAACGAGCAGTACTTC
>NA|TRBV6-5|TRBJ1-1|NA
CATQTGVGTEAFF
TGTGCCACCCAGACGGGGGTAGGGACTGAAGCTTTCTTT
>NA|TRBV13|TRBJ1-2|NA
CASSGSGALLNYGYTF
TGTGCCAGCAGCGGCTCAGGGGCCCTACTTAACTATGGCTACACCTTC
>NA|TRBV5-5|TRBJ2-7|NA
CASSLLRDGPYEQYF
TGTGCCAGCAGCTTACTCCGGGACGGACCCTACGAGCAGTACTTC
>NA|TRBV7-9|TRBJ1-2|NA
CASSLVGRSYGYTF
TGTGCCAGCAGCTTAGTCGGCAGATCCTATGGCTACACCTTC
>once|TRBV29-1|TRBJ2-2|NA
CSVRGVVGELFF
TGCAGCGTGAGGGGGGTTGTCGGGGAGCTGTTTTTT
>NA|TRBV4-3|TRBJ2-7|NA
CASSQDRAYEQYF
TGCGCCAGCAGCCAAGACAGGGCGTACGAGCAGTACTTC
>once|TRBV29-1|TRBJ2-5|TRBD1
CSVLGDRYKETQYF
TGCAGCGTCCTTGGGGACAGGTACAAAGAGACCCAGTACTTC
>few|TRBV18|TRBJ1-1|TRBD1
CASSPVGQGTEAFF
TGTGCCAGCTCACCCGTTGGACAGGGCACTGAAGCTTTCTTT
>NA|TRBV19|TRBJ2-4|TRBD1
CASSIEGTEKNIQYF
TGTGCCAGTAGTATAGAGGGGACAGAAAAAAACATTCAGTACTTC
>NA|TRBV24-1|TRBJ2-3|TRBD1
CATSDAGTGGPADTQYF
TGTGCCACCAGTGACGCCGGGACAGGGGGCCCAGCAGATACGCAGTATTTT
>NA|TRBV5-1|TRBJ1-1|NA
CASSLEASRSTEAFF
TGCGCCAGCAGCTTGGAGGCCTCCCGGAGCACTGAAGCTTTCTTT
>once|TRBV10-3|TRBJ2-1|NA
CAISDTKSKRNNEQFF
TGTGCCATCAGTGATACCAAATCGAAGCGGAACAATGAGCAGTTCTTC
>NA|TRBV27|TRBJ2-7|NA
CASSLSRPHGKQYF
TGTGCCAGCAGTTTATCGCGGCCCCATGGGAAGCAGTACTTC
>NA|TRBV9|TRBJ2-6|TRBD1
CASRRDRGSGANVLTF
TGTGCCAGCAGGCGGGACAGGGGATCAGGGGCCAACGTCCTGACTTTC
>once|TRBV2|TRBJ2-7|TRBD1
CASSPGTGPYEQYF
TGTGCCAGCAGTCCCGGGACAGGTCCCTACGAGCAGTACTTC
>NA|TRBV5-5|TRBJ2-1|TRBD2
CASSLGLAGAVPYNEQFF
TGTGCCAGCAGCTTGGGCCTAGCGGGCGCCGTTCCCTACAATGAGCAGTTCTTC
>NA|TRBV29-1|TRBJ2-7|NA
CSVELTGDEQYF
TGCAGCGTTGAGCTGACAGGCGACGAGCAGTACTTC
>NA|TRBV27|TRBJ2-1|NA
CASSSPRGSYNEQFF
TGTGCCAGCAGTTCCCCTCGCGGTTCCTACAATGAGCAGTTCTTC
>once|TRBV9|TRBJ2-2|TRBD1
CASSVDPPGQGRTGELFF
TGTGCCAGCAGCGTAGATCCCCCGGGACAGGGAAGGACCGGGGAGCTGTTTTTT
>NA|TRBV10-3|TRBJ1-5|NA
CAISESSYNQPQHF
TGTGCCATCAGTGAGTCGAGCTACAATCAGCCCCAGCATTTT
>once|TRBV6-2/TRBV6-3|TRBJ2-2|TRBD2
CASSQLAPNTGELFF
TGTGCCAGCAGCCAACTAGCGCCGAACACCGGGGAGCTGTTTTTT
>NA|TRBV27|TRBJ2-7|TRBD1
CASCGQGSYEQYF
TGTGCCAGCTGCGGACAGGGATCCTACGAGCAGTACTTC
>NA|TRBV25-1|TRBJ2-2|NA
CASSTWGGELFF
TGTGCCAGCAGCACCTGGGGGGGGGAGCTGTTTTTT
>once|TRBV6-6|TRBJ2-5|TRBD1
CASSLLLRQGAGETQYF
TGTGCCAGCAGTCTTCTACTAAGACAGGGGGCAGGTGAGACCCAGTACTTC
>NA|TRBV4-1|TRBJ1-1|NA
CASSQEVMNTEAFF
TGCGCCAGCAGCCAAGAAGTTATGAACACTGAAGCTTTCTTT